The 21 T cell receptor beta chains below were found in one sample sequenced in a study of shared clonotypes between healthy human individuals (TCRdb year 2020). To prepare the library, the immunoSEQ multiplex PCR assay was applied. As stored in TCRdb, this immuneACCESS dataset retains in-frame rearrangements with V and J assigned. A fraction of the clones does not appear; measured against another copy, unresolved V genes explain less than half of the discrepancy, and the remainder lacks a known reason. The sample includes around 2,000,000 clones, with about 95% observed a single time. Of the sample, 1.1% falls within the top ten clones. CD8 naive samples were obtained by positive selection for CCR7 among CD45RO-negative cells, yielding a CD45RA+CCR7+ population from which TemRA cells were excluded. Sequencing was done on a sample of naive CD8+ T cells sorted from blood. This specimen's cell subset or site label, per the study, means: CD45RA+CCR7+. The receptors stem from a man younger than 35 in good health.

The gene calls are TRBV19 and TRBJ1-6; D is ambiguous. In germline, CDR1 is LNHDA, CDR2 SQIVND (reference sequence). The CDR3 has 13 amino acids. V lost 1 base and J lost 11, with 9 bases in between. The CDR3 loop is CASSIGSVAPLHF. CDR3 coding DNA: TGTGCCAGTAGTATAGGGTCGGTTGCACCCCTCCACTTT.

V gene TRBV5-6 combines with J gene TRBJ2-7; D tentatively reads TRBD1 or TRBD2 (5 bases each). V shed 2 bases and J shed 4 bases, with 13 bases lying between them. Germline CDR1 is SGHDT and CDR2 is YYEEEE. This CDR3 has 14 residues. As DNA, the CDR3 is TGTGCCAGCAGCTTAGGGTTGGGGGAATACGAGCAGTACTTC. Encoded protein: CASSLGLGEYEQYF.

The CDR3 spells CASSQDGGGRGTEAFF. The DNA for the CDR3 is TGCGCCAGCAGCCAAGATGGGGGGGGCAGAGGGACTGAAGCTTTCTTT. The V call is TRBV4-3, the J call TRBJ1-1; a possible D gene is TRBD1 (6 bases). The CDR3 covers 16 residues. Trimming removed 0 bases from V and 5 bases from J, with 16 bases in between. CDR1 and CDR2 (germline): LGHNA, YSLEER.

The chain couples TRBV6-6 to TRBJ1-1; no clear D gene. Trimming cost V 3 bases and J 4 bases, with 9 bases left between them. Germline CDR1 reads MNHNY; CDR2 reads SVGAGI (reference sequence). CDR3 length: 13 amino acids. The CDR3 is CASSYDMATEAFF. CDR3 DNA: TGTGCCAGCAGTTATGATATGGCCACTGAAGCTTTCTTT.

V and J are TRBV7-9 and TRBJ1-2, with D uncertain. The CDR3 contains 11 residues. Germline V gene data show CDR1 as SEHNR and CDR2 as FQNEAQ (reference sequence). CDR3 region: CALQPYYGYTF. The CDR3 DNA is TGTGCGTTGCAGCCTTACTATGGCTACACCTTC.

The rearrangement links TRBV2 to TRBJ1-4; no definite D call. CDR1 is SNHLY and CDR2 is FYNNEI in the germline V gene. Trimming removed 0 bases at V and 3 bases at J, with 2 bases between. The CDR3 totals 13 residues. The CDR3 DNA follows: TGTGCCAGCAGTGAAGCTGCTAATGAAAAACTGTTTTTT. The encoded protein is CASSEAANEKLFF.

This rearrangement joins TRBV6-1 to TRBJ2-4, with 8 bases matching TRBD2. This CDR3 spans 15 amino acids. Losses at the gene ends were 3 bases for V and 3 bases for J; bases not matched to a gene: 4. From germline, CDR1 is MNHNS and CDR2 SASEGT. CDR3 in amino acids: CASSELGGGKNIQYF. Written as DNA, the CDR3 is TGTGCCAGCAGTGAGCTCGGGGGGGGCAAAAACATTCAGTACTTC.

The count of this clone is one. The genes are TRBV2 and TRBJ2-2; 7 bases fit TRBD1. The CDR3 contains 16 residues. Per the germline V gene, CDR1 is SNHLY and CDR2 is FYNNEI. The ends lost 4 bases at V and 5 bases at J; junction bases unmatched: 10. The CDR3 region has the DNA TGTGCCAGCAGTGGAGGCAGGGGGTTCGGTACCGGGGAGCTGTTTTTT. Its protein product is CASSGGRGFGTGELFF.

The V gene is TRBV19, the J gene TRBJ2-7, with TRBD2 as a possible D gene (6 bases). Germline loops: CDR1 LNHDA, CDR2 SQIVND (reference sequence). Trimming removed 0 bases from V and 6 bases from J, with 9 bases in between. The length of the CDR3 is 13 residues. The CDR3 region has the DNA TGTGCCAGTAGTATAGATCTGGGGGGCGAGCAGTACTTC. Protein: CASSIDLGGEQYF.

The chain joins TRBV4-3 to TRBJ1-3, with 7 bases that match TRBD1. Per the germline V gene, CDR1 is LGHNA and CDR2 is YSLEER. CDR3 length equals 15 residues. V shed 2 bases and J 6 bases; nucleotides not matched to a gene: 7. The chain's CDR3 is CASSQNTGEANTIYF. CDR3 DNA: TGCGCCAGCAGCCAAAATACAGGGGAGGCAAACACCATATATTTT.

CDR3 sequence: CASSLADDMIGTGNYEQFF. The CDR3 DNA is TGCGCCAGCAGCTTGGCGGACGACATGATCGGGACAGGGAATTATGAGCAGTTCTTC. The gene calls are TRBV5-1 and TRBJ2-1; the match to TRBD1 covers 9 bases. Unmatched junction bases numbered 18, after V lost 0 bases and J lost 8 bases. Germline assignment: CDR1 SGHRS and CDR2 YFSETQ. This CDR3 spans 19 amino acids.

This chain joins TRBV19 and TRBJ1-2; D gene uncertain. CDR1 and CDR2 from the germline V gene are LNHDA and SQIVND (reference sequence). This CDR3 is 14 amino acids long. Trimming removed 7 bases from V and 1 base from J, with 13 bases in between. This CDR3 is CASTSREGNYGYTF. The DNA for the CDR3 is TGTGCCAGTACGTCACGGGAGGGTAACTATGGCTACACCTTC. Complete variable domain (other parts from reference TRBV19 and TRBJ1-2): DGGITQSPKYLFRKEGQNVTLSCEQNLNHDAMYWYRQDPGQGLRLIYYSQIVNDFQKGDIAEGYSVSREKKESFPLTVTSAQKNPTAFYLCASTSREGNYGYTFGSGTRLTVV.

The gene calls are TRBV5-6 and TRBJ2-7; 12 nucleotides agree with TRBD1. In germline, CDR1 is SGHDT, CDR2 YYEEEE. V was clipped by 4 bases and J by 7 bases; unmatched bases: 12. The CDR3 has 16 residues. The CDR3 reads CASSVDAGTGGSEQYF. Here the CDR3 DNA reads TGTGCCAGCAGCGTCGATGCCGGGACAGGGGGCTCGGAGCAGTACTTC.

The chain has TRBV7-3 and TRBJ2-3, with 8 positions matching TRBD2. Germline V gene sequence: CDR1 SGHTA, CDR2 FQGTGA. J gave up 5 bases and V 3 bases, and 25 bases lay outside the gene matches. The CDR3 covers 21 residues. The CDR3 spells CASSLPLSPVGAGGALDTQYF. DNA of the CDR3: TGTGCCAGCAGCTTGCCCCTCTCCCCCGTCGGGGCCGGGGGGGCCCTAGATACGCAGTATTTT.

This rearrangement joins TRBV9 to TRBJ2-2, with 8 nucleotides matching TRBD2. After removal of 3 bases from V and 0 bases from J, the junction contained 4 bases not matched to a gene. This CDR3 comprises 16 residues. Looked up from germline, CDR1 is SGDLS and CDR2 is YYNGEE. DNA for the CDR3: TGTGCCAGCAGCGGATTTAGCGGGACGAACACCGGGGAGCTGTTTTTT. As protein: CASSGFSGTNTGELFF.

As for this clone: The sample holds other DNA sequences that translate to the same CDR3. The chain carries TRBV7-8 and TRBJ2-7; D not certain. V lost 0 bases, J lost 2 bases, and 5 bases lay in between. The CDR3 extends over 13 amino acids. CDR1 is SGHVS and CDR2 is FQNEAQ in the germline V gene. In DNA, the CDR3 is TGTGCCAGCAGCTTAGCGGAGACCTACGAGCAGTACTTC. The encoded protein is CASSLAETYEQYF.

For this clone: This sample includes further DNA sequences coding for the same CDR3. The chain combines TRBV11-2 with TRBJ2-2; D is ambiguous. The V gene lost 2 bases and the J gene lost 5 bases, with 3 bases spanning the gap. The CDR3 has 12 amino acids. The germline CDR1 and CDR2 sequences are SGHAT and FQNNGV. The CDR3 DNA reads as TGTGCCAGCAGCTTAACGACCGGGGAGCTGTTTTTT. Amino acids: CASSLTTGELFF.

The chain joins TRBV5-6 to TRBJ2-7; TRBD2 matches at 7 bases. The V segment lost 2 bases and the J segment 4 bases; nucleotides outside the gene matches: 6. The CDR3 loop spans 14 amino acids. Germline CDR1 is SGHDT and CDR2 is YYEEEE. CDR3 nucleotides: TGTGCCAGCAGCTTCGGGACTAAGGGTTACGAGCAGTACTTC. Translation gives CASSFGTKGYEQYF.

V is TRBV7-2 and J is TRBJ2-1; 7 bases line up with TRBD1. V was clipped by 7 bases and J by 0 bases; unmatched bases: 3. CDR3 length: 14 amino acids. From germline, CDR1 is SGHTA and CDR2 FQGNSA. The CDR3 protein is CASTRQGSYNEQFF. The CDR3 DNA follows: TGTGCCAGCACCAGACAGGGCTCCTACAATGAGCAGTTCTTC.

This clone has a single count. The CDR3 sequence is CAASQGEETQYF. For the CDR3, the DNA is TGTGCCGCCAGCCAGGGGGAGGAGACCCAGTACTTC. V gene TRBV10-3 combines with J gene TRBJ2-5, with 7 bases matching TRBD1. This CDR3 has 12 residues. Germline CDR1 reads ENHRY; CDR2 reads SYGVKD. Trimming took 11 bases from V and 5 from J; bases not matched to a gene: 8.

The V gene is TRBV7-6, the J gene TRBJ2-3; D is uncertain. The CDR3 runs 16 residues. The germline V and J ends were trimmed by 0 bases and 1 base, with 11 bases remaining between them. Germline-derived CDR1 and CDR2 are SGHVS and FNYEAQ. CDR3 in amino acids: CASSLALGHGTDTQYF. The CDR3 DNA sequence: TGTGCCAGCAGCTTAGCGCTCGGGCACGGCACAGATACGCAGTATTTT.